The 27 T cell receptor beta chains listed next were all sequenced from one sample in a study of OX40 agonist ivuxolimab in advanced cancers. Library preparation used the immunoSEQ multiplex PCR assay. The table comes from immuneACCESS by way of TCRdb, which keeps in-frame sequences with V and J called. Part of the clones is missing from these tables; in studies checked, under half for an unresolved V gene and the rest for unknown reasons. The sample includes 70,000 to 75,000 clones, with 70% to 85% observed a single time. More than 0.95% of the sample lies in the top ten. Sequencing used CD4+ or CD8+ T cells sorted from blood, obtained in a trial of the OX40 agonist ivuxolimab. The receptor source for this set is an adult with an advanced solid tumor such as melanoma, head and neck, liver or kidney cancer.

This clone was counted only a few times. The CDR3 loop reads CSAYGQGGTEAFF. In DNA form, the CDR3 reads TGCAGCGCCTATGGACAGGGGGGAACTGAAGCTTTCTTT. V usage is TRBV29-1 and J usage is TRBJ1-1; 10 nucleotides agree with TRBD1. The length of the CDR3 is 13 residues. CDR1 and CDR2 from the germline V gene are SQVTM and ANQGSEA. With V trimmed by 7 bases and J by 5 bases, 7 bases remained unmatched.

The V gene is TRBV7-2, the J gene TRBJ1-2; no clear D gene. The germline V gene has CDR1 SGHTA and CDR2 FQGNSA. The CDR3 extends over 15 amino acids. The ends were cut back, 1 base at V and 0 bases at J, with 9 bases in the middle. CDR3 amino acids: CASSLGQASNYGYTF. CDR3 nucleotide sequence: TGTGCCAGCAGCTTAGGTCAGGCCTCTAACTATGGCTACACCTTC.

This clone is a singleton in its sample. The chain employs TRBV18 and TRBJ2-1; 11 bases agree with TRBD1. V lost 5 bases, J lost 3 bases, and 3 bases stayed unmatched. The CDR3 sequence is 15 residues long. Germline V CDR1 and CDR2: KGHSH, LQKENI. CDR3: CASSVGTGGYNEQFF. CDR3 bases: TGTGCCAGCTCAGTCGGGACAGGGGGCTACAATGAGCAGTTCTTC.

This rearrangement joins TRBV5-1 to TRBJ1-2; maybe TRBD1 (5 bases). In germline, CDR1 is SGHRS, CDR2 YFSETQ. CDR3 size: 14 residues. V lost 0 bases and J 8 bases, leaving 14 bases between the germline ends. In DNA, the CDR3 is TGCGCCAGCAGCTTGGAATCCGGGACCTACGGCTACACCTTC. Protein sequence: CASSLESGTYGYTF. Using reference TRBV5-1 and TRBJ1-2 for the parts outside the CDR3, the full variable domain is KAGVTQTPRYLIKTRGQQVTLSCSPISGHRSVSWYQQTPGQGLQFLFEYFSETQRNKGNFPGRFSGRQFSNSRSEMNVSTLELGDSALYLCASSLESGTYGYTFGSGTRLTVV.

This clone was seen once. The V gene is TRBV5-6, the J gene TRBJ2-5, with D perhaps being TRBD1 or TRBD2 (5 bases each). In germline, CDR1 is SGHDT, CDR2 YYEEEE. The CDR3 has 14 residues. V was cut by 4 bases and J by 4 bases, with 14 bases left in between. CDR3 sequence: CASSGRAAGETQYF. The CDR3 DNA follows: TGTGCCAGCAGCGGCAGGGCGGCGGGAGAGACCCAGTACTTC.

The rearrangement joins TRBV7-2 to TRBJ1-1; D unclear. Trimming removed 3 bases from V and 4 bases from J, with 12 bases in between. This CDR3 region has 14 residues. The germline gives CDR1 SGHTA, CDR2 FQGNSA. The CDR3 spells CASSFQLVFTEAFF. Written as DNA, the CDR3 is TGTGCCAGCAGCTTCCAATTAGTTTTCACTGAAGCTTTCTTT.

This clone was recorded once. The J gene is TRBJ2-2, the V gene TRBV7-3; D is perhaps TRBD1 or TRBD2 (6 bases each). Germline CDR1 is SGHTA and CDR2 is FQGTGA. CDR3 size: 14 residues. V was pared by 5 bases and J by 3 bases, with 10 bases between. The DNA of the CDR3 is TGTGCCAGCAGCAGTAGGGGGGACACCGGGGAGCTGTTTTTT. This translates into CASSSRGDTGELFF.

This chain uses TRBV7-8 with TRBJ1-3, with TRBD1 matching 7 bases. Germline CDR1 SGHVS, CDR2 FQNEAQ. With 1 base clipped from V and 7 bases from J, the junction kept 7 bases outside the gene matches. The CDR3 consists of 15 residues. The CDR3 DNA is TGTGCCAGCAGCTTAGGGACAGGCAGTGGGAACACCATATATTTT. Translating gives CASSLGTGSGNTIYF.

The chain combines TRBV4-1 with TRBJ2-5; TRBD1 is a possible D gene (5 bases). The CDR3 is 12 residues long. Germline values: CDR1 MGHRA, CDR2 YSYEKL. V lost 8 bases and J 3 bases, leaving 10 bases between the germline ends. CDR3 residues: CASYDSKETQYF. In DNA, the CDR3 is TGCGCCAGCTACGACAGTAAAGAGACCCAGTACTTC.

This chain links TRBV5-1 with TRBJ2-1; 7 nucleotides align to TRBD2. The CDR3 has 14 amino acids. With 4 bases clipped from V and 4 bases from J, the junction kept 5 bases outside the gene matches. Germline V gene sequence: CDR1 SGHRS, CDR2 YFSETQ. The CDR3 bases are TGCGCCAGCAGCAGTTGGGGGGGTTACAATGAGCAGTTCTTC. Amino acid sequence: CASSSWGGYNEQFF. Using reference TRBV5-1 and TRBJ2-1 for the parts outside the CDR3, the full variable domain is KAGVTQTPRYLIKTRGQQVTLSCSPISGHRSVSWYQQTPGQGLQFLFEYFSETQRNKGNFPGRFSGRQFSNSRSEMNVSTLELGDSALYLCASSSWGGYNEQFFGPGTRLTVL.

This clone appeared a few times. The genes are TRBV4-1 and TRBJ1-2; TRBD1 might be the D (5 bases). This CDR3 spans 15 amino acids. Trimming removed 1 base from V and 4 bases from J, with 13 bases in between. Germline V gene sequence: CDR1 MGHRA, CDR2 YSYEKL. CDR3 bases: TGCGCCAGCAGCCAAGCCCAGACAGCTCTCTATGGCTACACCTTC. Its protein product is CASSQAQTALYGYTF.

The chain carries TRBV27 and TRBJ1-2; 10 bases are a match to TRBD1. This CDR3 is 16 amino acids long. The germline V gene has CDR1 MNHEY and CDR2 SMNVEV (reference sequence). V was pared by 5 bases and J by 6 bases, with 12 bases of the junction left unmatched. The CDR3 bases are TGTGCCAGCAGTCAGGCACCCCGGACAGGGGGGGATGGCTACACCTTC. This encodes CASSQAPRTGGDGYTF.

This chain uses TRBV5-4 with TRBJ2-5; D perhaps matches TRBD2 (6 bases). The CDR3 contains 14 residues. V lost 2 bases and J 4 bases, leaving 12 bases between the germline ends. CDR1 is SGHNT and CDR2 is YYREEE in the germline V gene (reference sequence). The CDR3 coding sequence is TGTGCCAGCAGCTTAGAGGGAGGAGGAGAGACCCAGTACTTC. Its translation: CASSLEGGGETQYF.

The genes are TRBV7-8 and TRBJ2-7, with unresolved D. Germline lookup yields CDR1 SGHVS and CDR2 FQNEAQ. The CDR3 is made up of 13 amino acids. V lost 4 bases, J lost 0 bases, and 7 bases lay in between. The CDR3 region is CASSSRFSYEQYF. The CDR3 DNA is TGTGCCAGCAGCTCCCGATTCTCCTACGAGCAGTACTTC.

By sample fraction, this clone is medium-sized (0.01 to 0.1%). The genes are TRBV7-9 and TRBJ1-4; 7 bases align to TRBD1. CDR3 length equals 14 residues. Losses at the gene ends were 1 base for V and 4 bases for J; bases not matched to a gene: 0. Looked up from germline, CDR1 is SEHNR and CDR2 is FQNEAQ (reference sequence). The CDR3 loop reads CASSLGDSNEKLFF. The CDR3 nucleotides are TGTGCCAGCAGCTTAGGGGACAGTAATGAAAAACTGTTTTTT.

The CDR3 protein is CASSFVPRYGYTF. The CDR3 nucleotides are TGTGCCAGCAGCTTTGTGCCTCGGTATGGCTACACCTTC. The J gene is TRBJ1-2, the V gene TRBV7-8; D gene ambiguous. The CDR3 totals 13 residues. CDR1 SGHVS and CDR2 FQNEAQ come from the germline V gene. V was pared by 3 bases and J by 5 bases, with 10 bases between.

In nucleotides, the CDR3 is TGTGCCAGCTCACCACCGTTGCGAGCTGAAGCTTTCTTT. Protein product: CASSPPLRAEAFF. The rearrangement joins TRBV18 to TRBJ1-1; D is unresolved. The V end was cut by 0 bases, the J end by 6 bases, with 8 bases between. CDR3 length: 13 amino acids. Per the germline V gene, CDR1 is KGHSH and CDR2 is LQKENI.

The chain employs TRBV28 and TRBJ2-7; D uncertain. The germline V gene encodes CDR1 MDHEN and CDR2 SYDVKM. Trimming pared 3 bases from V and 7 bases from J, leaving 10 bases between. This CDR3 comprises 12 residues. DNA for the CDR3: TGTGCCAGCAGTTTCGGTGCAAGGGAGCAGTACTTC. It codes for CASSFGAREQYF.

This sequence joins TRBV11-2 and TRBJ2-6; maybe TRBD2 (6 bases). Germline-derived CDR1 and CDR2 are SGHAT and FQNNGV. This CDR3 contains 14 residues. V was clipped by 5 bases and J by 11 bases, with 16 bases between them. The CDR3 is CASSPRLEGDVLTF. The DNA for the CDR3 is TGTGCCAGCAGCCCCAGGTTGGAGGGCGACGTCCTGACTTTC.

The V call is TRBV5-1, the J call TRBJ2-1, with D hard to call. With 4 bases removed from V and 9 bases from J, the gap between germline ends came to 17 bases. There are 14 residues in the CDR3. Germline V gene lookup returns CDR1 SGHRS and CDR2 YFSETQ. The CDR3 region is CASSASQAESEQFF. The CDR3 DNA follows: TGCGCCAGCAGCGCGTCCCAGGCAGAGAGTGAGCAGTTCTTC.

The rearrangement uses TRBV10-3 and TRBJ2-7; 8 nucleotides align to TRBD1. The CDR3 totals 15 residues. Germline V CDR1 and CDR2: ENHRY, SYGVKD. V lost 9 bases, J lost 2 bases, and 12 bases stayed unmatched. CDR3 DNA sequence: TGTGCCATACGAGAACAAGACAGGGGTACCTACGAGCAGTACTTC. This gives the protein CAIREQDRGTYEQYF.

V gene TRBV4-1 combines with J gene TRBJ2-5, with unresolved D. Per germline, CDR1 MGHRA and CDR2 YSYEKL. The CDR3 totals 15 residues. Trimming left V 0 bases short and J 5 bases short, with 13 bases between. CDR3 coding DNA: TGCGCCAGCAGCCAAGATCGGTGGGTCCGGGAGACCCAGTACTTC. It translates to CASSQDRWVRETQYF.

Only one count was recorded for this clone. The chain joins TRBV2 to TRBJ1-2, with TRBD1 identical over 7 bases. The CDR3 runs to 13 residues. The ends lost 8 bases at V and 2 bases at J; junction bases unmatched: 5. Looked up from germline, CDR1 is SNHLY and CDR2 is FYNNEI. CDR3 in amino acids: CASLKQGNYGYTF. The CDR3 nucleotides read TGTGCCAGCCTAAAACAGGGGAACTATGGCTACACCTTC. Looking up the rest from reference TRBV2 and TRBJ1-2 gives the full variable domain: EPEVTQTPSHQVTQMGQEVILRCVPISNHLYFYWYRQILGQKVEFLVSFYNNEISEKSEIFDDQFSVERPDGSNFTLKIRSTKLEDSAMYFCASLKQGNYGYTFGSGTRLTVV.

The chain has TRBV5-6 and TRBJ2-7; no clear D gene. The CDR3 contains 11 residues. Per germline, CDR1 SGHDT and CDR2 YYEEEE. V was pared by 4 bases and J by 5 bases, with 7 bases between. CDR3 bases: TGTGCCAGCAGCCTGGGCAACGAGCAGTACTTC. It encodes CASSLGNEQYF.

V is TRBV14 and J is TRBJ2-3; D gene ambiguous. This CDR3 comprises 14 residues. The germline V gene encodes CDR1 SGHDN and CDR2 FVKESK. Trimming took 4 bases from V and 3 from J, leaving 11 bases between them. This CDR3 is CASSLSLLTDTQYF. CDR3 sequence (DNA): TGTGCCAGCAGCCTTTCGCTCTTAACAGATACGCAGTATTTT.

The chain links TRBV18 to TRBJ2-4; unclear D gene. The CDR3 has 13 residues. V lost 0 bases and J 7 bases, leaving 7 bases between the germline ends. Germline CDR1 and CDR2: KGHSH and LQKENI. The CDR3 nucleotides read TGTGCCAGCTCACCACCGGGTTCTAACATTCAGTACTTC. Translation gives CASSPPGSNIQYF. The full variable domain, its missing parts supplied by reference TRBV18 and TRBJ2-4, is NAGVMQNPRHLVRRRGQEARLRCSPMKGHSHVYWYRQLPEEGLKFMVYLQKENIIDESGMPKERFSAEFPKEGPSILRIQQVVRGDSAAYFCASSPPGSNIQYFGAGTRLSVL.

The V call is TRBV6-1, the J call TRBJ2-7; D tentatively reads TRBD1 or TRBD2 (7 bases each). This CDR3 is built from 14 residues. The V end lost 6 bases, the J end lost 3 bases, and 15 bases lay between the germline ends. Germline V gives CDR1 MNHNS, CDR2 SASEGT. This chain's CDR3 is CASSLGGDSYEQYF. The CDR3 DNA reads TGTGCCAGCAGCCTAGGGGGGGACAGCTACGAGCAGTACTTC.